Below, 17 T cell receptor beta chains from the same sample are listed, as sequenced in a study of cytomegalovirus exposure and HLA in healthy donors. PCR was performed using 60 Vbeta and 13 Jbeta primers. Clones were sequenced by immunoSEQ multiplex PCR, and TCRdb holds only the in-frame ones, with some missing. The profile shows 130,000 to 150,000 clones, roughly three quarters of them singletons. The sample consisted of PBMCs. All receptors derive from a woman aged 45 to 65 in good health and CMV-seronegative.

This clone was detected once. CDR3 coding DNA: TGTGCCAGCACCTCTCGGACAGGGTCTAAAAACATTCAGTACTTC. This encodes CASTSRTGSKNIQYF. The chain combines TRBV2 with TRBJ2-4; 8 bases match TRBD1. The CDR3 runs 15 residues. Germline V lookup: CDR1 SNHLY, CDR2 FYNNEI. Trimming at V came to 7 bases and at J to 4 bases, leaving 9 bases not matched to a gene.

J is TRBJ1-2 and V is TRBV6-5, with TRBD1 as a possible D gene (5 bases). Between the trimmed V and J ends, which lost 7 bases and 4 bases, there was a span of 16 bases. In germline, CDR1 is MNHEY, CDR2 SVGAGI. The CDR3 spans 14 residues. As DNA, the CDR3 is TGTGCCAGCACGCCGGGGGACGATCTCTATGGCTACACCTTC. As protein: CASTPGDDLYGYTF.

This clone was seen once. Its ends do not fully match the called genes, so a read error is possible. The J gene is TRBJ2-5, the V gene TRBV2; D is perhaps TRBD1 (6 bases). The CDR3 spans 13 residues. Per germline, CDR1 SNHLY and CDR2 FYNNEI. CDR3 sequence reads: CASSGTMGEIQYF. DNA of the CDR3: TGTGCCAGCAGCGGGACAATGGGAGAGATCCAGTACTTC.

The V and J genes are TRBV6-1 and TRBJ2-2; D may be TRBD1 (6 bases). Germline V CDR1 and CDR2: MNHNS, SASEGT. CDR3 size: 13 residues. Trimming stripped 9 bases from V and 8 bases from J, with 16 bases between. CDR3 protein: CARQGESGGELFF. Here the CDR3 DNA reads TGTGCCAGACAGGGAGAATCAGGAGGGGAGCTGTTTTTT.

This chain uses TRBV27 with TRBJ2-6; 7 nucleotides agree with TRBD2. The CDR3 has 21 residues. V shed 3 bases, J shed 1 base, and the junction held 18 bases outside the gene matches. CDR1 is MNHEY and CDR2 is SMNVEV in the germline V gene (reference sequence). The CDR3 is CASSLSSLIGTTPSGANVLTF. In nucleotides, the CDR3 is TGTGCCAGCAGTTTGTCGTCCTTGATCGGGACTACCCCGTCTGGGGCCAACGTCCTGACTTTC.

The V call is TRBV7-8, the J call TRBJ2-3, with 8 bases aligning to TRBD2. This CDR3 spans 15 amino acids. J gave up 4 bases and V 4 bases, and 7 bases lay outside the gene matches. Per the germline V gene, CDR1 is SGHVS and CDR2 is FQNEAQ. This chain's CDR3 is CASSSQRGFPDTQYF. CDR3 DNA sequence: TGTGCCAGCAGCTCCCAGCGGGGGTTCCCAGATACGCAGTATTTT.

The V call is TRBV5-1, the J call TRBJ2-7; the D is unclear. This CDR3 comprises 14 residues. Deletions cut 0 bases from V and 5 bases from J, with 12 bases between. Germline assignment: CDR1 SGHRS and CDR2 YFSETQ. CDR3 bases: TGCGCCAGCAGCTTGGGACTGGGTCTTCACGAGCAGTACTTC. It translates to CASSLGLGLHEQYF.

The chain combines TRBV4-2 with TRBJ1-2; 8 positions agree with TRBD1. Per germline, CDR1 LGHNA and CDR2 YNFKEQ. The CDR3 runs 18 residues. Trimming at V came to 0 bases and at J to 4 bases, leaving 13 bases not matched to a gene. CDR3 loop: CASSQDFGGQAVFYGYTF. As DNA, the CDR3 is TGTGCCAGCAGCCAAGATTTCGGGGGACAGGCCGTTTTCTATGGCTACACCTTC.

In its sample, this clone was seen a few times. V and J are TRBV4-1 and TRBJ1-5; a weak D match, TRBD1 (5 bases). The V gene lost 4 bases and the J gene lost 4 bases, with 14 bases spanning the gap. The CDR3 spans 15 residues. Germline CDR1 is MGHRA and CDR2 is YSYEKL. The CDR3 region is CASSLQGFDNQPQHF. The CDR3 bases are TGCGCCAGCAGCCTTCAGGGTTTTGATAATCAGCCCCAGCATTTT.

The table lists this clone with a count of one. The chain couples TRBV27 to TRBJ1-2; possible D gene TRBD1, 5 bases. V dropped 2 bases and J dropped 7 bases, with 11 bases sitting between them. Germline CDR1 is MNHEY and CDR2 is SMNVEV (reference sequence). This CDR3 has 13 residues. Written as DNA, the CDR3 is TGTGCCAGCAGTTTAGCAGGGTTCGGTGGCTACACCTTC. Translated, it gives CASSLAGFGGYTF.

This CDR3 is CASSLTVITDTQYF. The CDR3 DNA reads TGTGCCAGCAGCTTGACGGTTATCACAGATACGCAGTATTTT. The chain uses TRBV5-6 and TRBJ2-3; D unclear. The germline V gene has CDR1 SGHDT and CDR2 YYEEEE. The CDR3 has 14 residues. Trimming removed 1 base at V and 2 bases at J, with 8 bases between.

The V gene is TRBV4-3, the J gene TRBJ2-7, with D perhaps TRBD2 (7 bases). Germline CDR1 and CDR2: LGHNA and YSLEER. Deletions cut 0 bases from V and 2 bases from J, with 11 bases between. The CDR3 runs to 15 residues. The CDR3 DNA follows: TGCGCCAGCAGCCAAGATTCGGGGGGCACCTACGAGCAGTACTTC. Residues: CASSQDSGGTYEQYF.

There are a few counts of this clone. The V gene is TRBV19, the J gene TRBJ1-4; D is ambiguous. Germline values: CDR1 LNHDA, CDR2 SQIVND (reference sequence). The CDR3 is 13 residues long. Trimming shortened V by 3 bases and J by 7 bases, and 9 bases separated the two germline ends. CDR3 sequence (DNA): TGTGCCAGTAGTATGGGAGAGGGTGAAAAACTGTTTTTT. Its protein product is CASSMGEGEKLFF.

Concerning this clone: One end of the junction fails to match germline, which may point to a read error. This chain links TRBV29-1 with TRBJ2-2; 7 bases fit TRBD1. Germline V gives CDR1 SQVTM, CDR2 ANQGSEA. The CDR3 extends over 17 amino acids. Here the CDR3 reads CSVEDSGRGFVTGELFF. The CDR3 region has the DNA TGCAGCGTGGAAGACTCGGGCAGGGGGTTCGTCACCGGGGAGCTGTTTTTT.

This clone was seen more than once but under ten times. The J gene is TRBJ2-7, the V gene TRBV27; 12 positions match TRBD1. Germline trimming cut 8 bases from V and 6 bases from J; bases unmatched to any gene: 8. Germline CDR1 reads MNHEY; CDR2 reads SMNVEV (reference sequence). This CDR3 has 14 residues. CDR3 region: CASGRDRGLGEQYF. CDR3 sequence (DNA): TGTGCCAGCGGCCGGGACAGGGGGCTTGGCGAGCAGTACTTC.

The gene calls are TRBV14 and TRBJ2-7; 8 bases align to TRBD1. CDR1 and CDR2 (germline): SGHDN, FVKESK. This CDR3 is 16 amino acids long. With 3 bases clipped from V and 5 bases from J, the junction kept 12 bases outside the gene matches. In DNA, the CDR3 is TGTGCCAGCAGCCACTATCGCGGACAGGGAGGTAACGAGCAGTACTTC. Protein sequence: CASSHYRGQGGNEQYF.

The V gene is TRBV5-4, the J gene TRBJ2-3; D is unclear. The CDR3 spans 13 residues. V was trimmed by 2 bases and J by 0 bases, leaving 4 bases between them. Germline loops: CDR1 SGHNT, CDR2 YYREEE (reference sequence). The CDR3 is CASSFSSTDTQYF. CDR3 DNA sequence: TGTGCCAGCAGCTTCTCTAGCACAGATACGCAGTATTTT.